The clone carrying this TCR beta chain came up once. What it binds is not known. This sample stems from a study of vaccination and CD4 T cells after COVID-19. Study information: In the convalescent cohort, there were six males and four females, two of them Hispanic. Study outcomes and limitations: Relatively few convalescent patients and no early post-infection timepoints were analyzed.

V was pared by 8 bases and J by 3 bases, with 15 bases of the junction left unmatched. The CDR3 sequence is 16 residues long. The germline gives CDR1 GTSNPN, CDR2 SVGIG (reference sequence). This sample's treatment: roughly 11-day PBMC culture with coronavirus spike peptide pools or control peptides (ViraFEST assay). ViraFEST used peptide pools to expand antigen-specific T cells and subsequently sequenced their TCRs. CD4+ T cells that had been cultured provided DNA sequenced with the Oncomine TCR Beta short-read assay. MiXCR, run by TCRdb on the PCR reads, gives a single entry per CDR3 protein. This sample has fewer than 20,000 distinct CDR3 sequences, with 45% to 65% found just once.

The material was CD4+ T cells from blood, cultured in vitro, obtained before SARS-CoV-2 vaccination. The chain carries TRBV30 and TRBJ2-2; TRBD2 matches at 7 bases. The TCR sequence derives from a human donor who had recovered from COVID-19. The CDR3 nucleotides read TGTGCCGGAGGTCCAGATGGGGGGGGATACACCGGGGAGCTGTTTTTT. It specifies CAGGPDGGGYTGELFF. Together with reference TRBV30 and TRBJ2-2, the CDR3 gives the full variable domain: SQTIHQWPATLVQPVGSPLSLECTVEGTSNPNLYWYRQAAGRGLQLLFYSVGIGQISSEVPQNLSASRPQDRQFILSSKKLLLSDSGFYLCAGGPDGGGYTGELFFGEGSRLTVL.